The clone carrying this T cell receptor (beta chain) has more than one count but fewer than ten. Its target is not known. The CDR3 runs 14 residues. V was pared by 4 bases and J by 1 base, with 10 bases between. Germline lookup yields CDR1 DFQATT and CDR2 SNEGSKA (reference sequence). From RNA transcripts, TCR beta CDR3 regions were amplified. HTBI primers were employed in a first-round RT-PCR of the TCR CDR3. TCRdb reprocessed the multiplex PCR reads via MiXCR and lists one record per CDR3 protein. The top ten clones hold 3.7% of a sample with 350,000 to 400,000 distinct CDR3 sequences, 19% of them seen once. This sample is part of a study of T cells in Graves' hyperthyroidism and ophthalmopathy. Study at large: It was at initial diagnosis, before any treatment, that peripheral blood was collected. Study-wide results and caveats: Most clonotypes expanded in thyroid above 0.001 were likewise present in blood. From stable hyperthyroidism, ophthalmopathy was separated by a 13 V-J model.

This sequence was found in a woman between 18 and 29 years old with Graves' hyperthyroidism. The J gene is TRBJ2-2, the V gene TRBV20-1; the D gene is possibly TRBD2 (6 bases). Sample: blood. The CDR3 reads CSAIAGMNTGELFF. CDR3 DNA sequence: TGCAGTGCTATCGCGGGGATGAACACCGGGGAGCTGTTTTTT.